A selection of T cell receptor beta chains follows, all from one sample in a study of shared clonotypes between healthy human individuals. This table comes from immunoSEQ multiplex PCR, and its TCRdb copy is limited to in-frame clones, with some not included. The sample consists of 1.4 million or so clones, just under 99% of them appearing once. The specimen was naive CD4+ T cells sorted from blood. Receptor source: a man in his thirties or forties in good health. The CDR3 runs from the conserved cysteine through the conserved F or W. D genes are given only for firm matches. Clone size is stated in some rows and not others, as once, few, many or a class when expanded.

>TRBV5-1|NA|TRBJ2-6|once
TGCGCCAGCAGCTTGCGTGGAGGACCGCGCTCTGGGGCCAACGTCCTGACTTTC
CASSLRGGPRSGANVLTF
>TRBV29-1|NA|TRBJ2-3|NA
TGCAGCGTTGAATCCCCCTCAGATACGCAGTATTTT
CSVESPSDTQYF
>TRBV5-1|TRBD1|TRBJ2-3|NA
TGCGCCAGCAGCTTGGACAGGGGTACGACAGATACGCAGTATTTT
CASSLDRGTTDTQYF
>TRBV5-4|TRBD2|TRBJ2-2|NA
TGTGCCAGCAGCTTACCCGCAGGGAGGGCCAACACCGGGGAGCTGTTTTTT
CASSLPAGRANTGELFF
>TRBV28|TRBD1|TRBJ1-1|NA
TGTGCCAGCACCTCGGACAGGGTCATCACTGAAGCTTTCTTT
CASTSDRVITEAFF
>TRBV5-1|TRBD2|TRBJ2-1|once
TGCGCCAGCAGCTTGTCGGTACTAGCGGGAAACTACAATGAGCAGTTCTTC
CASSLSVLAGNYNEQFF
>TRBV6-5|TRBD2|TRBJ2-7|once
TGTGCCAGCAGGTCCGCCGGGACTAGCGACTACGAGCAGTACTTC
CASRSAGTSDYEQYF
>TRBV6-5|NA|TRBJ1-3|NA
TGTGCCAGCAGCCCAGCAGTTTCTGGAAACACCATATATTTT
CASSPAVSGNTIYF
>TRBV7-2|TRBD2|TRBJ2-2|NA
TGTGCCAGCAGCTTACTTAGTGGCTTACTAGCGACCGGGGAGCTGTTTTTT
CASSLLSGLLATGELFF
>TRBV19|TRBD2|TRBJ2-2|once
TGTGCCAGTAGTATATTGGCGGGAGATACCGGGGAGCTGTTTTTT
CASSILAGDTGELFF
>TRBV5-1|TRBD1|TRBJ1-2|NA
TGCGCCAGCAGCGTTTCAGGACAGGCCTATGGCTACACCTTC
CASSVSGQAYGYTF
>TRBV28|NA|TRBJ1-2|NA
TGTGCCAGCAGTTACGGAGGAGAGACTAACTATGGCTACACCTTC
CASSYGGETNYGYTF
>TRBV19|NA|TRBJ2-4|NA
TGTGCCAGTACTATGGCTCCGCCAAGGCTTCTAGCCAAAAACATTCAGTACTTC
CASTMAPPRLLAKNIQYF
>TRBV18|NA|TRBJ1-4|NA
TGTGCCAGCTCATCCGACCCCCTTGCAACTAATGAAAAACTGTTTTTT
CASSSDPLATNEKLFF
>TRBV6-6|NA|TRBJ2-7|once
TGTGCCAGCAGTCGGACCCTGGGAGCCTTCTACGAGCAGTACTTC
CASSRTLGAFYEQYF
>TRBV5-4|TRBD2|TRBJ2-7|NA
TGTGCCAGCAGCTGGGAGCGGGGACCGCAGCAGTACTTC
CASSWERGPQQYF
>TRBV27|TRBD1|TRBJ2-7|NA
TGTGCCAGCAGTCTTCTTACCGGGACAGGGTTGTACGAGCAGTACTTC
CASSLLTGTGLYEQYF
>TRBV9|TRBD1|TRBJ1-2|NA
TGTGCCAGCTCGTCGACAGGGAAGAACTATGGCTACACCTTC
CASSSTGKNYGYTF
>TRBV29-1|NA|TRBJ2-2|NA
TGCAGCGTTGGCCAGCGCCCGAACACCGGGGAGCTGTTTTTT
CSVGQRPNTGELFF
>TRBV5-1|TRBD1|TRBJ1-2|NA
TGCGCCAGCAGCTTGGGTGACAGGGGGGACTATGGCTACACCTTC
CASSLGDRGDYGYTF
>TRBV2|TRBD2|TRBJ2-7|NA
TGTGCCAGCGTTGGGACTAGCGGGAGATTCGAGCAGTACTTC
CASVGTSGRFEQYF
>TRBV30|NA|TRBJ2-2|NA
TGTGCCTGGAGCCCTTGGGGCACCGGGGAGCTGTTTTTT
CAWSPWGTGELFF
>TRBV11-3|NA|TRBJ1-1|NA
TGTGCCAGCAGCTTAGGCCGTGGGGGGAAGAGGAACACTGAAGCTTTCTTT
CASSLGRGGKRNTEAFF
>TRBV2|NA|TRBJ2-5|NA
TGTGCCAGCAGTTCTCGGACTGCTGAAGAGACCCAGTACTTC
CASSSRTAEETQYF
>TRBV4-1|TRBD2|TRBJ2-7|NA
TGCGCCAGCAGCGCCTCTCCCGGGACTAGCGGGAGCTACGAGCAGTACTTC
CASSASPGTSGSYEQYF
>TRBV10-3|TRBD1|TRBJ1-5|NA
TGTGCCATCAGAGAGGACAGGGAGGGTTATCAGCCCCAGCATTTT
CAIREDREGYQPQHF
>TRBV7-6|NA|TRBJ1-5|NA
TGTGCCAGCAGCTTAGGTTCTGTACACGCCAATCAGCCCCAGCATTTT
CASSLGSVHANQPQHF
>TRBV5-1|NA|TRBJ2-5|NA
TGCGCCAGCAGCACTAGACAAGAGACCCAGTACTTC
CASSTRQETQYF
>TRBV5-1|TRBD2|TRBJ2-1|NA
TGCGCCAGCAGCTACCAAAACTCCGTGATGGGCGGGAGATACAATGAGCAGTTCTTC
CASSYQNSVMGGRYNEQFF
>TRBV28|TRBD1|TRBJ2-2|NA
TGTGCCAGCCGACCCGGGACAGCCTTTTCCGGGGAGCTGTTTTTT
CASRPGTAFSGELFF
>TRBV27|TRBD2|TRBJ2-2|NA
TGTGCCAGCACCCCCCGGGCTAGCGGGAGCGGTACCGGGGAGCTGTTTTTT
CASTPRASGSGTGELFF
>TRBV10-1|NA|TRBJ2-7|NA
TGCGCCAGCAACCCGGGACACCAAAGGGTTGGGTATACCTACGAGCAGTACTTC
CASNPGHQRVGYTYEQYF
>TRBV28|TRBD2|TRBJ2-7|once
TGTGCCAGCACCCCGGCTAGCGGGATTTCCTACGAGCAGTACTTC
CASTPASGISYEQYF
>TRBV7-6|NA|TRBJ2-7|NA
TGTGCCAGCAGCTTAGCGCATCCACCAAACCACTACGAGCAGTACTTC
CASSLAHPPNHYEQYF
>TRBV2|TRBD1|TRBJ2-7|NA
TGTGCCTACAGGGGCTTCTCCTACGAGCAGTACTTC
CAYRGFSYEQYF
>TRBV6-5|NA|TRBJ2-1|NA
TGTGCCAGCAGATTCGGGACAGCGGGCGGTGAGCAGTTCTTC
CASRFGTAGGEQFF
>TRBV6-5|TRBD2|TRBJ2-5|NA
TGTGCCAGCAGTTACCTAGCGGGTTTACAAGAGACCCAGTACTTC
CASSYLAGLQETQYF
>TRBV10-3|NA|TRBJ1-3|NA
TGTGCCATCAGTGAGCACAGCGAAAACTCTGGAAACACCATATATTTT
CAISEHSENSGNTIYF
>TRBV5-5|NA|TRBJ1-2|NA
TGTGCCAGCACTTTGGGGTACAGCAGGGACTATGGCTACACCTTC
CASTLGYSRDYGYTF
>TRBV11-2|NA|TRBJ1-1|NA
TGTGCCAGCAGCTTGGGGGTGGCCACTGAAGCTTTCTTT
CASSLGVATEAFF
>TRBV28|NA|TRBJ2-7|NA
TGTGCCAGCAGTTTTTCGGGGGCCCCTCGAGAGCAGTACTTC
CASSFSGAPREQYF
>TRBV18|NA|TRBJ1-5|NA
TGTGCCAGCTCACTCGTGAACAATCAGCCCCAGCATTTT
CASSLVNNQPQHF
>TRBV7-2|NA|TRBJ2-3|NA
TGTGCCAGCAGCTTAGCCTCCACAGATACGCAGTATTTT
CASSLASTDTQYF
>TRBV2|NA|TRBJ2-4|NA
TGTGCCAGCAGAAGCCAGGAGGAGTCTAAGTACTTC
CASRSQEESKYF
>TRBV2|NA|TRBJ2-5|NA
TGTGCCAGCACCCCCGAGAGGGGGGTTTTTAGAGAGACCCAGTACTTC
CASTPERGVFRETQYF
>TRBV5-1|TRBD2|TRBJ2-1|NA
TGCGCCAGCAGCTCCCCCGGAGCGGGAGGGCCCCATGAGCAGTTCTTC
CASSSPGAGGPHEQFF